The 18 T cell receptor beta chains below all came from one sample that was sequenced in a study of cytomegalovirus exposure and HLA in healthy donors. In the PCR, 60 Vbeta and 13 Jbeta primers were used. Profiling relied on immunoSEQ multiplex PCR, and the TCRdb table lists in-frame clones only, not all of them. This table holds 150,000 to 200,000 clones, roughly 65% found once. Material: PBMCs. Receptors originate from a man aged 18 to 35 in good health and CMV-seropositive.

The chain links TRBV6-5 to TRBJ1-1, with D tentatively TRBD1 (6 bases). Germline loops: CDR1 MNHEY, CDR2 SVGAGI. V was shortened by 0 bases and J by 5 bases, with 10 bases between the two germline ends. The CDR3 length is 14 residues. The CDR3 is CASSYSGARTEAFF. The CDR3 nucleotides read TGTGCCAGCAGTTACTCGGGGGCGCGTACTGAAGCTTTCTTT.

The CDR3 protein is CASSLESSGRYEQYV. DNA for the CDR3: TGTGCCAGCAGCTTAGAGTCTAGCGGCCGCTACGAGCAGTACGTC. The rearrangement joins TRBV7-2 to TRBJ2-7; TRBD2 aligns across 7 bases. V lost 1 base to trimming and J lost 3 bases; unmatched junction nucleotides: 6. From germline, CDR1 is SGHTA and CDR2 FQGNSA. The CDR3 loop spans 15 amino acids.

The chain has TRBV27 and TRBJ1-2; D may be TRBD1 (6 bases). The CDR3 sequence is 15 residues long. V was clipped by 6 bases and J by 4 bases, with 18 bases between them. CDR1 is MNHEY and CDR2 is SMNVEV in the germline V gene (reference sequence). CDR3 DNA: TGTGCCAGCAGCCCGGGGACACCACTTCTCTATGGCTACACCTTC. Translated: CASSPGTPLLYGYTF.

This chain joins TRBV30 and TRBJ1-1, with D possibly TRBD1 on 5 matching bases. The V and J ends lost 2 bases and 5 bases respectively, with 12 bases between them. The germline V gene encodes CDR1 GTSNPN and CDR2 SVGIG (reference sequence). This CDR3 comprises 13 residues. CDR3 loop: CAWSFTGGTEAFF. CDR3 sequence (DNA): TGTGCCTGGAGTTTTACGGGGGGGACTGAAGCTTTCTTT.

V usage is TRBV7-9 and J usage is TRBJ1-1, with TRBD1 matching over 7 bases. With 5 bases clipped from V and 5 bases from J, the junction kept 14 bases outside the gene matches. The CDR3 is made up of 16 amino acids. Germline-derived CDR1 and CDR2 are SEHNR and FQNEAQ (reference sequence). The DNA of the CDR3 is TGTGCCAGCAGCCCCCCCTTTCGACAGGGAAGTACTGAAGCTTTCTTT. Amino acids: CASSPPFRQGSTEAFF. The whole variable domain, remainder taken from reference TRBV7-9 and TRBJ1-1, is DTGVSQNPRHKITKRGQNVTFRCDPISEHNRLYWYRQTLGQGPEFLTYFQNEAQLEKSRLLSDRFSAERPKGSFSTLEIQRTEQGDSAMYLCASSPPFRQGSTEAFFGQGTRLTVV.

V is TRBV5-5 and J is TRBJ2-3; TRBD2 matches 8 bases. Germline loops: CDR1 SGHKS, CDR2 YYEKEE (reference sequence). V lost 4 bases to trimming and J lost 3 bases; unmatched junction nucleotides: 13. The CDR3 loop spans 17 amino acids. The chain's CDR3 is CASSRSQRGHTTDTQYF. The CDR3 coding sequence is TGTGCCAGCAGCCGCTCTCAGCGGGGGCATACAACAGATACGCAGTATTTT.

The chain has TRBV30 and TRBJ2-3; possible D gene TRBD2, 5 bases. Germline V CDR1 and CDR2: GTSNPN, SVGIG (reference sequence). V was trimmed by 1 base and J by 1 base, leaving 9 bases between them. The CDR3 is made up of 14 amino acids. Written as DNA, the CDR3 is TGTGCCTGGAGTGGGGGAGCCCGCACAGATACGCAGTATTTT. Its protein is CAWSGGARTDTQYF.

The chain has TRBV30 and TRBJ1-4; D not resolved. Trimming pared 0 bases from V and 8 bases from J, leaving 13 bases between. This CDR3 has 14 residues. The germline CDR1 and CDR2 sequences are GTSNPN and SVGIG (reference sequence). CDR3 amino acids: CAWSVDGEHEKLFF. CDR3 bases: TGTGCCTGGAGTGTAGACGGGGAACACGAAAAACTGTTTTTT.

This sequence joins TRBV6-1 and TRBJ2-5, with a weak D call TRBD2 (5 bases). Trimming cost V 9 bases and J 4 bases, with 15 bases left between them. Germline values: CDR1 MNHNS, CDR2 SASEGT. The CDR3 covers 13 residues. CDR3 in amino acids: CASSRGIIETQYF. Here the CDR3 DNA reads TGTGCCAGTTCACGGGGAATTATAGAGACCCAGTACTTC.

This clone showed up just a few times. The chain has TRBV5-1 and TRBJ1-1, with TRBD1 identical over 7 bases. The trim removed 4 bases at V and 3 bases at J, leaving 6 bases unmatched. The CDR3 consists of 14 residues. Looked up from germline, CDR1 is SGHRS and CDR2 is YFSETQ. The CDR3: CASSGPGQHTEAFF. The CDR3, as DNA: TGCGCCAGCAGCGGCCCGGGACAGCACACTGAAGCTTTCTTT. Complete variable domain (other parts from reference TRBV5-1 and TRBJ1-1): KAGVTQTPRYLIKTRGQQVTLSCSPISGHRSVSWYQQTPGQGLQFLFEYFSETQRNKGNFPGRFSGRQFSNSRSEMNVSTLELGDSALYLCASSGPGQHTEAFFGQGTRLTVV.

The gene calls are TRBV7-9 and TRBJ1-1; tentatively, D is TRBD1 (5 bases). Germline loops: CDR1 SEHNR, CDR2 FQNEAQ (reference sequence). The CDR3 covers 14 residues. The V end lost 1 base, the J end lost 4 bases, and 10 bases lay between the germline ends. The chain's CDR3 is CASSLGAQGTEAFF. The CDR3 region has the DNA TGTGCCAGCAGCTTAGGGGCGCAGGGCACTGAAGCTTTCTTT.

The chain uses TRBV6-1 and TRBJ2-7; possible D gene TRBD1, 5 bases. This CDR3 spans 11 amino acids. Trimming removed 7 bases at V and 7 bases at J, with 11 bases between. Germline CDR1 MNHNS, CDR2 SASEGT. In nucleotides, the CDR3 is TGTGCCAGCACCCAGGGCTTAGAGCAGTACGTC. It codes for CASTQGLEQYV.

This clone has just one count. The V gene is TRBV6-1, the J gene TRBJ2-7; D may be TRBD2 (6 bases). The V and J ends lost 4 bases and 9 bases respectively, with 16 bases between them. The germline V gene encodes CDR1 MNHNS and CDR2 SASEGT. The CDR3 has 13 residues. The CDR3 loop is CASSAGGRERQYV. For the CDR3, the DNA is TGTGCCAGCAGTGCCGGAGGGAGAGAACGGCAGTACGTC.

A few counts support this clone. V gene TRBV6-1 combines with J gene TRBJ1-1; D perhaps matches TRBD1 (5 bases). From germline, CDR1 is MNHNS and CDR2 SASEGT. The CDR3 is 11 amino acids. V was pared by 5 bases and J by 7 bases, with 8 bases between. The chain's CDR3 is CASSQDSEAFF. CDR3 in DNA: TGTGCCAGCAGTCAAGACAGTGAAGCTTTCTTT.

V and J are TRBV25-1 and TRBJ1-1; 9 bases fit TRBD1. CDR1 is MGHDK and CDR2 is SYGVNS in the germline V gene. V dropped 6 bases and J dropped 1; count of bases not matched to a gene: 3. The CDR3 sequence is 14 residues long. The CDR3 DNA reads TGTGCCAGCAGGTGGGGACAGGGGAACACTGAAGCTTTCTTT. This translates into CASRWGQGNTEAFF. Full variable domain (missing parts from reference TRBV25-1 and TRBJ1-1): EADIYQTPRYLVIGTGKKITLECSQTMGHDKMYWYQQDPGMELHLIHYSYGVNSTEKGDLSSESTVSRIRTEHFPLTLESARPSHTSQYLCASRWGQGNTEAFFGQGTRLTVV.

The chain has TRBV7-9 and TRBJ1-2; 10 nucleotides match TRBD1. Germline CDR1 and CDR2: SEHNR and FQNEAQ (reference sequence). V lost 4 bases and J lost 3; bases outside the gene matches: 2. The CDR3 has 14 residues. CDR3: CASSSGQGYYGYTF. The CDR3 DNA sequence: TGTGCCAGCAGCTCGGGACAGGGGTACTATGGCTACACCTTC.

The gene calls are TRBV5-1 and TRBJ2-2; 10 nucleotides line up with TRBD2. Germline-derived CDR1 and CDR2 are SGHRS and YFSETQ. V lost 4 bases to trimming and J lost 0 bases; unmatched junction nucleotides: 3. The CDR3 is made up of 16 amino acids. CDR3 DNA: TGCGCCAGCAGCGGAGGACTAGCGGCGAACACCGGGGAGCTGTTTTTT. Residues: CASSGGLAANTGELFF. The full variable domain, completed using reference TRBV5-1 and TRBJ2-2, is KAGVTQTPRYLIKTRGQQVTLSCSPISGHRSVSWYQQTPGQGLQFLFEYFSETQRNKGNFPGRFSGRQFSNSRSEMNVSTLELGDSALYLCASSGGLAANTGELFFGEGSRLTVL.

The chain combines TRBV5-1 with TRBJ1-5; unclear D gene. This CDR3 contains 16 residues. Germline V gene sequence: CDR1 SGHRS, CDR2 YFSETQ. Trimming cost V 0 bases and J 0 bases, with 10 bases left between them. In DNA form, the CDR3 reads TGCGCCAGCAGCTTGGGGCCGGGGAATAGCAATCAGCCCCAGCATTTT. As protein: CASSLGPGNSNQPQHF.